This T cell receptor beta chain derives from a study of blood T cells in healthy people across ages. General study results and limits: Older individuals had lower TCR beta diversity per million T cells (the decline was roughly linear).

The CDR3 runs 14 residues. Germline assignment: CDR1 GTSNPN and CDR2 SVGIG (reference sequence). Trimming cost V 2 bases and J 4 bases, with 14 bases left between them. A J-beta primer mix and a sample-barcoded 5' primer were used in a second PCR of about 6 to 12 cycles. Via MiXCR, TCRdb re-called the 5' RACE reads, giving one row per CDR3 protein. Among 1.5 million to 2 million distinct CDR3 sequences listed, about 35% were seen once. A note on this clonotype: Its target is not known.

V and J are TRBV30 and TRBJ1-1; no firm D call. The sequenced sample was blood. The sequence was collected from a woman aged 25 to 39 in good health. CDR3 in amino acids: CAWSPGSAPTEAFF. In DNA form, the CDR3 reads TGTGCCTGGAGTCCCGGCAGCGCCCCCACTGAAGCTTTCTTT.